A single sample gave rise to the 3 T cell receptor beta chains below, sequenced in a study of T cells in Graves' hyperthyroidism and ophthalmopathy. The source material, RNA transcripts, was used to amplify TCR beta CDR3 regions. When the TCR CDR3 underwent first-round RT-PCR, the HTBI primer set was used. A single record per CDR3 protein comes from TCRdb applying MiXCR to the multiplex PCR reads. This table has about 640,000 distinct CDR3 sequences, less than 25% appearing once. The source material was blood. All receptors come from a man aged 25 to 40 with Graves' ophthalmopathy.

Only a few counts were recorded for this clonotype. The chain recombines TRBV9 with TRBJ2-3; TRBD2 aligns across 9 bases. The CDR3 is made up of 15 amino acids. J gave up 3 bases and V 4 bases, and 6 bases lay outside the gene matches. Germline CDR1 and CDR2: SGDLS and YYNGEE. This chain's CDR3 is CASSTEAGGTDTQYF. CDR3 DNA sequence: TGTGCCAGCAGCACCGAAGCGGGAGGAACAGATACGCAGTATTTT.

This clonotype was counted many times. V usage is TRBV7-2 and J usage is TRBJ2-3; TRBD2 is a possible D gene (6 bases). This CDR3 contains 11 residues. The germline V gene encodes CDR1 SGHTA and CDR2 FQGNSA. Trimming removed 8 bases at V and 4 bases at J, with 7 bases between. CDR3 sequence (DNA): TGTGCCAGCGGGGACTCAGATACGCAGTATTTT. It encodes CASGDSDTQYF.

This clonotype has just a few counts. The genes are TRBV7-2 and TRBJ1-2, with 8 bases lining up with TRBD1. The trim removed 7 bases at V and 5 bases at J, leaving 9 bases unmatched. This CDR3 region has 14 residues. Per the germline V gene, CDR1 is SGHTA and CDR2 is FQGNSA. This chain's CDR3 is CASNPGGLVYGYTF. The CDR3 coding sequence is TGTGCCAGCAACCCAGGGGGCCTAGTGTATGGCTACACCTTC.